This entry lists 2 T cell receptor beta chains sequenced from one sample in a study of shared clonotypes between healthy human individuals. This table comes from immunoSEQ multiplex PCR, and its TCRdb copy is limited to in-frame clones, with some not included. The table shows approximately 740,000 clones, with approximately 79% occurring only once. Sequencing was done on a sample of memory CD4+ T cells sorted from blood. Subset here: CD45RA-negative fraction. Receptors were obtained from a woman aged 25 to 39 in good health.

Only a few counts were recorded for this clone. The rearrangement links TRBV20-1 to TRBJ2-7; D is unresolved. CDR1 is DFQATT and CDR2 is SNEGSKA in the germline V gene (reference sequence). The CDR3 has 11 residues. V dropped 3 bases and J dropped 7 bases, with 10 bases sitting between them. This CDR3 reads CSARVSKEQYF. CDR3 nucleotide sequence: TGCAGTGCTAGGGTCTCTAAAGAGCAGTACTTC.

The chain has TRBV30 and TRBJ2-2; 9 nucleotides agree with TRBD1. The J segment lost 5 bases and the V segment lost 3 bases, leaving 4 bases of the junction unmatched. The CDR3 totals 14 residues. The germline CDR1 and CDR2 sequences are GTSNPN and SVGIG (reference sequence). DNA of the CDR3: TGTGCCTGGAGGACAGGGGGAGGTACCGGGGAGCTGTTTTTT. Protein product: CAWRTGGGTGELFF.